This T cell receptor beta chain emerged from a study of blood T cell repertoires in COVID-19. Study context: Nucleic acid was either cDNA or gDNA, and it came from T cells, B-cell-depleted T cells, or PBMCs.

Produced via immunoSEQ multiplex PCR; TCRdb's table is partial and in-frame only. The data contain 15,000 to 20,000 clones, roughly 90% of them seen just once; the ten biggest clones take up approximately 12%. V was pared by 8 bases and J by 2 bases, with 18 bases between. Germline CDR1 reads MNHEY; CDR2 reads SMNVEV (reference sequence). This CDR3 contains 15 residues. The chain uses TRBV27 and TRBJ1-1; possibly TRBD1 for D (5 bases). Sequencing input: peripheral blood. The clonotype originates from a human donor in a cohort sampled during active COVID-19. The CDR3 DNA reads TGTGCCAGCTATTTGGACGCAGGGCTTAACACTGAAGCTTTCTTT. Protein product: CASYLDAGLNTEAFF.